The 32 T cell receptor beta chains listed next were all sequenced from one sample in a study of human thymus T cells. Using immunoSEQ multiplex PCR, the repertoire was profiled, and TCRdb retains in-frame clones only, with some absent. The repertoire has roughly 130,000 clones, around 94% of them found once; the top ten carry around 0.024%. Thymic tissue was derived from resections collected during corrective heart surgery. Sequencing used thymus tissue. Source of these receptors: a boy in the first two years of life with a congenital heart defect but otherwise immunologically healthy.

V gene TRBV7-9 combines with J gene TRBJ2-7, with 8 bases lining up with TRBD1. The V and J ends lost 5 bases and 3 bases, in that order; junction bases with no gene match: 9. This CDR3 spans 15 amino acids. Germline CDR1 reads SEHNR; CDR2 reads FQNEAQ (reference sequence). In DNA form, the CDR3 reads TGTGCCAGCAGCGATGGGACAGGAAGGGGCTACGAGCAGTACTTC. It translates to CASSDGTGRGYEQYF.

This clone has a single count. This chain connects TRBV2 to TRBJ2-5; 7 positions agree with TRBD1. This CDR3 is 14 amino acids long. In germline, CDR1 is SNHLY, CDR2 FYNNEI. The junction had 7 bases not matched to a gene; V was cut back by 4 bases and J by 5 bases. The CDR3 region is CASSVPGRGETQYF. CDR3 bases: TGTGCCAGCAGTGTGCCCGGCAGGGGGGAGACCCAGTACTTC.

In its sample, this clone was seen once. The CDR3 here is CASSQEGPSETQYF. CDR3 sequence (DNA): TGTGCCAGCAGCCAAGAGGGCCCGTCGGAGACCCAGTACTTC. V and J are TRBV14 and TRBJ2-5, with D unclear. This CDR3 region has 14 residues. The ends were cut back, 0 bases at V and 5 bases at J, with 10 bases in the middle. Germline-derived CDR1 and CDR2 are SGHDN and FVKESK.

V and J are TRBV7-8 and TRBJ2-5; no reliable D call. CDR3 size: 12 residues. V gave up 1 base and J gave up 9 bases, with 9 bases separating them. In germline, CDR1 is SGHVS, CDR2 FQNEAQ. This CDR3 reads CASSLDLDAQYF. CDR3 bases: TGTGCCAGCAGCTTAGATTTGGACGCCCAGTACTTC.

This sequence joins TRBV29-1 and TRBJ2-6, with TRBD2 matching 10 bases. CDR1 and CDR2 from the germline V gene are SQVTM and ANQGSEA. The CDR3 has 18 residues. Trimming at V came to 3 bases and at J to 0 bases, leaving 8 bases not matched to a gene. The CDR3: CSVDFGLAVSSGANVLTF. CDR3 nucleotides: TGCAGCGTTGATTTCGGACTAGCGGTCTCCTCTGGGGCCAACGTCCTGACTTTC.

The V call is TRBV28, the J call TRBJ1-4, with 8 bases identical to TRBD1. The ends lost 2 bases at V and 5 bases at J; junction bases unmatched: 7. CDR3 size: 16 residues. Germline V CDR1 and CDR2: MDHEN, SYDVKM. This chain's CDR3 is CASSLPGQGLNEKLFF. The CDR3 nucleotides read TGTGCCAGCAGTTTACCAGGACAGGGTCTGAATGAAAAACTGTTTTTT.

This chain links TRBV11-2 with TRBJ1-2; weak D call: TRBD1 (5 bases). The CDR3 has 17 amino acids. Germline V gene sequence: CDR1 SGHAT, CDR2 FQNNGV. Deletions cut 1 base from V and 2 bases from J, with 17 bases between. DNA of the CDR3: TGTGCCAGCAGCTTAGCGGCGGGAGTGGGGGGGAACTATGGCTACACCTTC. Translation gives CASSLAAGVGGNYGYTF.

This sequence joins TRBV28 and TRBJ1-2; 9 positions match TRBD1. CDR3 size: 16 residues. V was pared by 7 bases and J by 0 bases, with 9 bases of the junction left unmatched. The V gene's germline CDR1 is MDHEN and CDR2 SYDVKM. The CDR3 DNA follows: TGTGCCAGCACCCCCACAGGGGGCTTAGCTAACTATGGCTACACCTTC. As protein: CASTPTGGLANYGYTF.

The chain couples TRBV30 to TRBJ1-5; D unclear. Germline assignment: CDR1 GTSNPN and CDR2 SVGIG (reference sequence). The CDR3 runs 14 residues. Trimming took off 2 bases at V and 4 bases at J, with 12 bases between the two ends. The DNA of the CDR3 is TGTGCCTGGAGTAGATCTGGAGGGAATCAGCCCCAGCATTTT. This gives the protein CAWSRSGGNQPQHF.

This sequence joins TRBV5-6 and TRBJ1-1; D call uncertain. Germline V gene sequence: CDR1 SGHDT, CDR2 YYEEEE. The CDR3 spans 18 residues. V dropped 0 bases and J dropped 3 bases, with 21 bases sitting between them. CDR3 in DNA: TGTGCCAGCAGCTTGGCGGGTTTGGGGAAAGGTGAGGACACTGAAGCTTTCTTT. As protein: CASSLAGLGKGEDTEAFF.

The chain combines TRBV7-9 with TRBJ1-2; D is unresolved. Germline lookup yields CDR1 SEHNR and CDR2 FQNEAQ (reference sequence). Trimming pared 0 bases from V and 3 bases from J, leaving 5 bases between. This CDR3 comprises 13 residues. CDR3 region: CASSLASHYGYTF. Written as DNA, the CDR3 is TGTGCCAGCAGCTTAGCGTCCCACTATGGCTACACCTTC.

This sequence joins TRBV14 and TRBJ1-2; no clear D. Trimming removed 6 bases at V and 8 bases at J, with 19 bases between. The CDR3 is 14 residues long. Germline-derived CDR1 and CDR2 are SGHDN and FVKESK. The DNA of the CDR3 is TGTGCCAGCAGTCCCCAAGACCAATTGGGGGGCTACACCTTC. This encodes CASSPQDQLGGYTF.

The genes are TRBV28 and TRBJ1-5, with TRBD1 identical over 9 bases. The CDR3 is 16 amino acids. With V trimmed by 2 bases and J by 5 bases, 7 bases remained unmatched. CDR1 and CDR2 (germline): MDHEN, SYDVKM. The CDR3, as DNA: TGTGCCAGCAGTTTAAGGACAGGGGATAAGGATCAGCCCCAGCATTTT. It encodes CASSLRTGDKDQPQHF.

The CDR3: CASSLAEGYEKLFF. CDR3 DNA: TGTGCCAGCAGCTTAGCGGAAGGGTACGAAAAACTGTTTTTT. The V gene is TRBV7-8, the J gene TRBJ1-4; no firm D call. The germline gives CDR1 SGHVS, CDR2 FQNEAQ. The CDR3 length is 14 residues. V was pared by 0 bases and J by 8 bases, with 10 bases between.

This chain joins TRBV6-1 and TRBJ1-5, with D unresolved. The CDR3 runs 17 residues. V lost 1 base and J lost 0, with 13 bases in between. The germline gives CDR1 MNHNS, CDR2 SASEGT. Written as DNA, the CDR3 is TGTGCCAGCAGTGAAGAATCTACCGAATATAGCAATCAGCCCCAGCATTTT. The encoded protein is CASSEESTEYSNQPQHF.

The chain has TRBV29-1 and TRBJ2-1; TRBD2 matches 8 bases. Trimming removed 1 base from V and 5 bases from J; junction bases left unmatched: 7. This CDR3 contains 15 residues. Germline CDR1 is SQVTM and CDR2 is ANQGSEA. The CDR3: CSVEGQSGGDNEQFF. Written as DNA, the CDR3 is TGCAGCGTTGAAGGGCAGAGCGGGGGAGACAATGAGCAGTTCTTC.

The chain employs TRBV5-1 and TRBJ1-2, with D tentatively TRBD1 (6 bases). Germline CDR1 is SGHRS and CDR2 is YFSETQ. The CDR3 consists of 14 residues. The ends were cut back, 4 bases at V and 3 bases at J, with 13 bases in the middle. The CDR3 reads CASSIKTGHYGYTF. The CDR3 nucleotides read TGCGCCAGCAGCATTAAGACAGGACACTATGGCTACACCTTC.

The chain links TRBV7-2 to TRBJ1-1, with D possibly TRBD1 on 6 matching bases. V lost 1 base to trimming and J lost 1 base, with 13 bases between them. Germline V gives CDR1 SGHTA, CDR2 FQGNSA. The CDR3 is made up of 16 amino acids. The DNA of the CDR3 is TGTGCCAGCAGCTTAGTCGCGGGGGCAGGGAACACTGAAGCTTTCTTT. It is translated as CASSLVAGAGNTEAFF.

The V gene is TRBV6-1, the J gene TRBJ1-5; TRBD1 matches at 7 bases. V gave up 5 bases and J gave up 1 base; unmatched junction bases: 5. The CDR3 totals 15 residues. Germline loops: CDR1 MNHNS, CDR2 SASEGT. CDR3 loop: CASSKPGQSNQPQHF. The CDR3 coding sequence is TGTGCCAGCAGTAAACCGGGACAGAGCAATCAGCCCCAGCATTTT.

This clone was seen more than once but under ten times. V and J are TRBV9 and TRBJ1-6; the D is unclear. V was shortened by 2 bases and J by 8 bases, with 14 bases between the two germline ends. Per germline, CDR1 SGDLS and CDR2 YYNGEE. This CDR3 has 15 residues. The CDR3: CASSVGPGRDSPLHF. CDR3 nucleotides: TGTGCCAGCAGCGTTGGTCCGGGTCGAGATTCACCCCTCCACTTT. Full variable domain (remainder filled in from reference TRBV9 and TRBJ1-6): DSGVTQTPKHLITATGQRVTLRCSPRSGDLSVYWYQQSLDQGLQFLIQYYNGEERAKGNILERFSAQQFPDLHSELNLSSLELGDSALYFCASSVGPGRDSPLHFGNGTRLTVT.

The CDR3 sequence: CASSIDPQPQHF. As DNA, the CDR3 is TGTGCCAGCAGCATAGACCCTCAGCCCCAGCATTTT. The V call is TRBV7-9, the J call TRBJ1-5; D uncertain. Germline CDR1 reads SEHNR; CDR2 reads FQNEAQ (reference sequence). V was cut by 5 bases and J by 6 bases, with 8 bases left in between. The CDR3 has 12 amino acids.

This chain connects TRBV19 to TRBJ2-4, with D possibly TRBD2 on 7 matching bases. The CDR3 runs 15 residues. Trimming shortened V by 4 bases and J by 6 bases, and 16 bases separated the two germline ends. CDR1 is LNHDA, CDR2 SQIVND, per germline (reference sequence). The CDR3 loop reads CASSKWGGLRNIQYF. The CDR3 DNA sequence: TGTGCCAGTAGTAAATGGGGGGGGCTTCGAAACATTCAGTACTTC.

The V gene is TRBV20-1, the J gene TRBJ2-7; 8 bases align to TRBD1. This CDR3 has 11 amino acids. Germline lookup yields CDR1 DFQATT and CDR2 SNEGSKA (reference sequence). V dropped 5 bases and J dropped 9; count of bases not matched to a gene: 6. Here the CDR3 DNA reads TGCAGTGCTCGACAGGGGTACTGGCAGTACTTC. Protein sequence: CSARQGYWQYF.

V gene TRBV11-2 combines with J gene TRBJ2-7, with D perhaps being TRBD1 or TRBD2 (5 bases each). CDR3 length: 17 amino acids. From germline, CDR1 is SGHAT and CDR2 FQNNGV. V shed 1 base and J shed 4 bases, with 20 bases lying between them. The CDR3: CASSLGPGRGFAYEQYF. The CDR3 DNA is TGTGCCAGCAGCTTAGGCCCGGGTCGGGGCTTCGCGTACGAGCAGTACTTC. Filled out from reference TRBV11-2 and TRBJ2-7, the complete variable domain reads EAGVAQSPRYKIIEKRQSVAFWCNPISGHATLYWYQQILGQGPKLLIQFQNNGVVDDSQLPKDRFSAERLKGVDSTLKIQPAKLEDSAVYLCASSLGPGRGFAYEQYFGPGTRLTVT.

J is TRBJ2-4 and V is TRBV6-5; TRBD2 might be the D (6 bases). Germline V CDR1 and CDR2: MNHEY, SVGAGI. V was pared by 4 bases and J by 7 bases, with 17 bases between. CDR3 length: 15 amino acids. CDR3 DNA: TGTGCCAGCAGTTCCACCGGGACTCGGCGCAACATTCAGTACTTC. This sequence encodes CASSSTGTRRNIQYF.

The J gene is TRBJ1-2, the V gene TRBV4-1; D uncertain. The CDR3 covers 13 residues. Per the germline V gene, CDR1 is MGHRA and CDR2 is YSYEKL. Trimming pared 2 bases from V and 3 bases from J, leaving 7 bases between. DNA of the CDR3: TGCGCCAGCAGCCAACGACGGGACTATGGCTACACCTTC. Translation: CASSQRRDYGYTF.

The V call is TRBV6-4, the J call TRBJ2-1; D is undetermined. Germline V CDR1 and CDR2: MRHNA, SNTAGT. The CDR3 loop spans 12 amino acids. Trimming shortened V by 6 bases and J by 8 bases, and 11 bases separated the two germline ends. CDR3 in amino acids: CASRSSEYEQFF. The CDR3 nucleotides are TGTGCCAGCAGATCGAGCGAGTATGAGCAGTTCTTC.

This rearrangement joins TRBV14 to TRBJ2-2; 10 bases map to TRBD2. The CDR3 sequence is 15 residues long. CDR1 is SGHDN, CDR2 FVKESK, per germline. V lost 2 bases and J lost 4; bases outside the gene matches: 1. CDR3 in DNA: TGTGCCAGCAGCCAACTAGCGGGGGCCACCGGGGAGCTGTTTTTT. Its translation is CASSQLAGATGELFF.

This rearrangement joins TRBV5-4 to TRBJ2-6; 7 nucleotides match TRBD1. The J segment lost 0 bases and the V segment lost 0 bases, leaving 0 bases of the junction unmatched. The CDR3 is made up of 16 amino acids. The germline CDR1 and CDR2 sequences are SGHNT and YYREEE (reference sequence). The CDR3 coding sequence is TGTGCCAGCAGCTTGGGACAGGGCTCTGGGGCCAACGTCCTGACTTTC. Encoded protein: CASSLGQGSGANVLTF.

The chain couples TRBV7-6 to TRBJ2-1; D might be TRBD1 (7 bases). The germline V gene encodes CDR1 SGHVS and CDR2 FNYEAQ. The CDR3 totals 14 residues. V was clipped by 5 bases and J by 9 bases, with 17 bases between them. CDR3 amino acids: CASSTRQGGGEQFF. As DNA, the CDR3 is TGTGCCAGCAGCACCCGACAGGGAGGTGGTGAGCAGTTCTTC. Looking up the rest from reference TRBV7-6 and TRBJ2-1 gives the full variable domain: GAGVSQSPRYKVTKRGQDVALRCDPISGHVSLYWYRQALGQGPEFLTYFNYEAQQDKSGLPNDRFSAERPEGSISTLTIQRTEQRDSAMYRCASSTRQGGGEQFFGPGTRLTVL.

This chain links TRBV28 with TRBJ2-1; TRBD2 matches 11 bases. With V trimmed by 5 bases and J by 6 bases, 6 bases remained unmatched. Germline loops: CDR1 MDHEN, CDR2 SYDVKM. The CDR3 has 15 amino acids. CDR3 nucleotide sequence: TGTGCCAGCAGTGCGACTAGCGGGGCTACCAATGAGCAGTTCTTC. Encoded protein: CASSATSGATNEQFF. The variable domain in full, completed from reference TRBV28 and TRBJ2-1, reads DVKVTQSSRYLVKRTGEKVFLECVQDMDHENMFWYRQDPGLGLRLIYFSYDVKMKEKGDIPEGYSVSREKKERFSLILESASTNQTSMYLCASSATSGATNEQFFGPGTRLTVL.

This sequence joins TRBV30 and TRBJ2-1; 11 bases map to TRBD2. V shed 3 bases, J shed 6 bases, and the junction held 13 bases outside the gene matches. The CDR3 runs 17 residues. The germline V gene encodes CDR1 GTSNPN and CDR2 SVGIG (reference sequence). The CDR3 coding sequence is TGTGCCTGGAGAAGCCTAAAGATAGCGGGGGGGCCCAATGAGCAGTTCTTC. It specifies CAWRSLKIAGGPNEQFF. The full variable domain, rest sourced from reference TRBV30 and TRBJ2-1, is SQTIHQWPATLVQPVGSPLSLECTVEGTSNPNLYWYRQAAGRGLQLLFYSVGIGQISSEVPQNLSASRPQDRQFILSSKKLLLSDSGFYLCAWRSLKIAGGPNEQFFGPGTRLTVL.